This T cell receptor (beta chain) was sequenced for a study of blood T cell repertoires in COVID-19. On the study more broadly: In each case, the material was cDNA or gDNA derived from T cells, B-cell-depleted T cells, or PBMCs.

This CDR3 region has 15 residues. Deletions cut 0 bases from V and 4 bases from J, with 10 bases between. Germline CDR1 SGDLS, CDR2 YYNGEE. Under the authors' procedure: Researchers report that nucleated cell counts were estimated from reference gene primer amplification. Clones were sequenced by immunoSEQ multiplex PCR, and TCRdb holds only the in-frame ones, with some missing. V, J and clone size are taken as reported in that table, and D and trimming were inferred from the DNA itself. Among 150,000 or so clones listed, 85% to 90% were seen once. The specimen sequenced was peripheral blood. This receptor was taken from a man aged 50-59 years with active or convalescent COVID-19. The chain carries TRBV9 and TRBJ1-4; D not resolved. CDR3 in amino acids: CASSVASRSNEKLFF. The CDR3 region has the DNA TGTGCCAGCAGCGTAGCGTCTCGGAGTAATGAAAAACTGTTTTTT.